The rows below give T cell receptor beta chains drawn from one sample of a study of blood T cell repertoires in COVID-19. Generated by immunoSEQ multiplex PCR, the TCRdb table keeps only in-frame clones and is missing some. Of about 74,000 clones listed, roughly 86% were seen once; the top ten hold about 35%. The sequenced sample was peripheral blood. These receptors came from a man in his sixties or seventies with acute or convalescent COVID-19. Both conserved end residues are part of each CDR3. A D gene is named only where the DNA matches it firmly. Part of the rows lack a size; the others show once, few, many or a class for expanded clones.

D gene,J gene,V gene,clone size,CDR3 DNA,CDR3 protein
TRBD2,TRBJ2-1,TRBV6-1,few,TGTGCCAGCAGTGACCAGCGGGGCTACAATGAGCAGTTCTTC,CASSDQRGYNEQFF
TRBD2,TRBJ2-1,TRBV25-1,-,TGTGCCAGCACCGCCCCGGGACTAGCGGGGGCTAAGCAGTTCTTC,CASTAPGLAGAKQFF
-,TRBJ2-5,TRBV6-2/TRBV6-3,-,TGTGCCAGCAGTTCCTCCAAACTCGGAGGAGAGACCCAGTACTTC,CASSSSKLGGETQYF
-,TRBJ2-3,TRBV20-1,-,TGCAGTGCTAGTGTTGGGCGGGTCACAGATACGCAGTATTTT,CSASVGRVTDTQYF
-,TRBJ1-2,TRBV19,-,TGTGCCAGTACCAGAGAGACATACTATGGCTACACCTTC,CASTRETYYGYTF
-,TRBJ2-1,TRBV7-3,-,TGTGCCAGCAGCTTAGAGGTGGGTTTTGGAGTTCACAATGAGCAGTTCTTC,CASSLEVGFGVHNEQFF
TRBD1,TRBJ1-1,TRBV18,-,TGTGCCAGCTCACCATGGCAGGGGGCTCTGAACACTGAAGCTTTCTTT,CASSPWQGALNTEAFF
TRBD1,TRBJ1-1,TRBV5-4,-,TGTGCCAGCAGCTTACGGACAGGGACAAACACTGAAGCTTTCTTT,CASSLRTGTNTEAFF
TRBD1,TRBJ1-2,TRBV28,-,TGTGCCAGCAGTCAGGGGGCGGGGAACTATGGCTACACCTTC,CASSQGAGNYGYTF
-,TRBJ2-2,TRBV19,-,TGTGCCAGTAGTTCGGGACAGAACACCGGGGAGCTGTTTTTT,CASSSGQNTGELFF
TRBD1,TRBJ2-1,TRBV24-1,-,TGTGCCACCAGTGCTTCCCACAGGGGCTCCTACAATGAGCAGTTCTTC,CATSASHRGSYNEQFF
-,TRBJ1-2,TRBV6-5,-,TGTGCCAGCAGACACGGGTATGGCTACACCTTC,CASRHGYGYTF
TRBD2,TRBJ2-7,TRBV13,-,TGTGCCAGCAGTCCCGAGGGGAGGGACGAGCAGTACTTC,CASSPEGRDEQYF
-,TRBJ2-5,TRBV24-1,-,TGTGCCACCAGTGGGACTACAGAGACCCAGTACTTC,CATSGTTETQYF
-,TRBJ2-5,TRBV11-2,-,TGTGCCAGCAGCGTCACAGGGAAGGGGACCCAGTACTTC,CASSVTGKGTQYF
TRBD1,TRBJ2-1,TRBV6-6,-,TGTGCCAGCAGTACCCGACAGGGTTCCCTTTACAATGAGCAGTTCTTC,CASSTRQGSLYNEQFF
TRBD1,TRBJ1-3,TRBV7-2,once,TGTGCCAGCAGCTCCCGGGACAGGGTCAACACCATATATTTT,CASSSRDRVNTIYF
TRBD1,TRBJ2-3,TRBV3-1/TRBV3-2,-,TGTGCCAGCAGCCAAGATCCAGGGGGAGATACGCAGTATTTT,CASSQDPGGDTQYF
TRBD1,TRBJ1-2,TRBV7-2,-,TGTGCCAGCAGCTTAGCGGGACAGGGGGACGTTGGCACCTTC,CASSLAGQGDVGTF
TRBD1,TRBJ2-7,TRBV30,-,TGTGCCTGGAATCCGGACAGGGGTGTATACGAGCAGTACTTC,CAWNPDRGVYEQYF
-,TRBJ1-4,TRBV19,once,TGTGCCAGTAGTATCAGCGGGGGGCCAGCTGGAAAACTGTTTTTT,CASSISGGPAGKLFF
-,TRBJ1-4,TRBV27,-,TGTGCCAGCAGTTTATCGCGCACAGGTGCAACTAATGAAAAACTGTTTTTT,CASSLSRTGATNEKLFF
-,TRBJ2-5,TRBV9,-,TGTGCCAGCAGCGTGGGAGCGGTACCTCTAAGGGGGGAGACCCAGTACTTC,CASSVGAVPLRGETQYF
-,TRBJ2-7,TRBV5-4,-,TGTGCCAGCAGCGCGGACATAAGCGAGCAGTACTTC,CASSADISEQYF
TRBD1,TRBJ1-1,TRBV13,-,TGTGCCAGCAGCTCTTACCCAGGGGGACGTGAAGCTTTCTTT,CASSSYPGGREAFF
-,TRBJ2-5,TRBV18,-,TGTGCCAGCTCACCGCGGGAAAGGGGAGAGACCCAGTACTTC,CASSPRERGETQYF
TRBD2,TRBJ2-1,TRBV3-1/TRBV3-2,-,TGTGCCAGCAGCTTTCAAGGGGTAGCGGGACCCAATGAGCAGTTCTTC,CASSFQGVAGPNEQFF
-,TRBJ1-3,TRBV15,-,TGTGCCACCAGCAGAGATGGGGCAGGGGCGACCTCTGGAAACACCATATATTTT,CATSRDGAGATSGNTIYF
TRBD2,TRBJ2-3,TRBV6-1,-,TGTGCCAGCAGTGAAAGGACTAGCGGGACCAGCACAGATACGCAGTATTTT,CASSERTSGTSTDTQYF
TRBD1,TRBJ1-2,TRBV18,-,TGTGCCAGCTCACCACGGGACAGCTATGGCTACACCTTC,CASSPRDSYGYTF
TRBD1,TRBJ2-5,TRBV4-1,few,TGCGCCAGCCGCTTTCGACAGGGTCACGGGGAGACCCAGTACTTC,CASRFRQGHGETQYF
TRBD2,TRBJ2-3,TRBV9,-,TGTGCCAGCAGCCCTCGGGGGAGCGGGGCTAGCACAGATACGCAGTATTTT,CASSPRGSGASTDTQYF
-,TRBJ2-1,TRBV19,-,TGTGCCAGTAGATGGAGGGAGACCCCCTACAATGAGCAGTTCTTC,CASRWRETPYNEQFF
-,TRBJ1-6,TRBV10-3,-,TGTGCCATCAGTTTCCGGGACTCTTCTTATAATTCACCCCTCCACTTT,CAISFRDSSYNSPLHF